This T cell receptor (beta chain) comes out of a study of identifying expanded T cells in peripheral blood. The table came from immunoSEQ multiplex PCR; TCRdb's copy has only in-frame clones and leaves some out. The sample lists more than 85,000 clones, more than 70% occurring once. The receptor's source is a person aged 18 to 75 in good health. Specimen: blood.

CDR3 loop: CASSYSDSRNTEAFF. CDR3 coding DNA: TGTGCCAGCAGTTACTCGGACAGTCGGAACACTGAAGCTTTCTTT. V is TRBV6-5 and J is TRBJ1-1; a possible D gene is TRBD1 (6 bases). Germline V gene data show CDR1 as MNHEY and CDR2 as SVGAGI. The CDR3 loop spans 15 amino acids. Trimming removed 0 bases at V and 1 base at J, with 9 bases between.